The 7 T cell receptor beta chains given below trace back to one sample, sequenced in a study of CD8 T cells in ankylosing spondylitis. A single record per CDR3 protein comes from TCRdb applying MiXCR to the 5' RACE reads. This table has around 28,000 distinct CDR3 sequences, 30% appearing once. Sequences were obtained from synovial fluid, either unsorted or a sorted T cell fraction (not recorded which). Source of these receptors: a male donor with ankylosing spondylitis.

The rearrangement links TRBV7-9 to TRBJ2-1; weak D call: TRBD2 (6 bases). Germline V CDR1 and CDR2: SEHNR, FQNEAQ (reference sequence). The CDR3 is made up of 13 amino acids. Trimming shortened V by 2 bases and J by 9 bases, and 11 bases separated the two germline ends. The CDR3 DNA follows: TGTGCCAGCAGCTTATCTGGGAGGAGTGAGCAGTTCTTC. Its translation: CASSLSGRSEQFF. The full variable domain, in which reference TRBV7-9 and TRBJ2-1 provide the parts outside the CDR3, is DTGVSQNPRHKITKRGQNVTFRCDPISEHNRLYWYRQTLGQGPEFLTYFQNEAQLEKSRLLSDRFSAERPKGSFSTLEIQRTEQGDSAMYLCASSLSGRSEQFFGPGTRLTVL.

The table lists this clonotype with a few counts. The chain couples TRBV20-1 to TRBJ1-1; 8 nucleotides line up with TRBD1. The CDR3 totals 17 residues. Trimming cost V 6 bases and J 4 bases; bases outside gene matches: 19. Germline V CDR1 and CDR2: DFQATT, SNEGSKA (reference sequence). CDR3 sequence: CSALRAGGLFGSTEAFF. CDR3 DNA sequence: TGCAGTGCCCTCAGGGCAGGGGGCTTGTTCGGGAGCACTGAAGCTTTCTTT.

The CDR3 nucleotides read TGTGCCAGCAGTCAAACAGGAGTCCCTGAAGCTTTCTTT. Encoded protein: CASSQTGVPEAFF. This chain connects TRBV7-8 to TRBJ1-1; tentatively, D is TRBD1 (5 bases). Per germline, CDR1 SGHVS and CDR2 FQNEAQ. The CDR3 runs 13 residues. V shed 6 bases and J shed 6 bases, with 14 bases lying between them.

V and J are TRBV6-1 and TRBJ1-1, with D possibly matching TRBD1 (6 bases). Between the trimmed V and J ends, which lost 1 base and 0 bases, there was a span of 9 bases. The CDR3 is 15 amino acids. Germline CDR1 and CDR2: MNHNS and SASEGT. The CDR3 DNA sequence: TGTGCCAGCAGTGAAGTGGGGGCAATGAACACTGAAGCTTTCTTT. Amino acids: CASSEVGAMNTEAFF.

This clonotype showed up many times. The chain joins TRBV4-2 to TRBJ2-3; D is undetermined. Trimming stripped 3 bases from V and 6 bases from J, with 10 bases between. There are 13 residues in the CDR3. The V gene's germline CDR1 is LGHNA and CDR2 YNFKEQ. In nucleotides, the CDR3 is TGTGCCAGCAGCCAGGATCCTATCGATACGCAGTATTTT. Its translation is CASSQDPIDTQYF.

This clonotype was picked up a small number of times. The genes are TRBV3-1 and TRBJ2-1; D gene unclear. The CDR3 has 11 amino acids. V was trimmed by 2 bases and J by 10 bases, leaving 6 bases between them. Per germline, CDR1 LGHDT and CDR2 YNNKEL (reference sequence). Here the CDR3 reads CASSQPPEQFF. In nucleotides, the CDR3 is TGTGCCAGCAGCCAACCCCCCGAGCAGTTCTTC.

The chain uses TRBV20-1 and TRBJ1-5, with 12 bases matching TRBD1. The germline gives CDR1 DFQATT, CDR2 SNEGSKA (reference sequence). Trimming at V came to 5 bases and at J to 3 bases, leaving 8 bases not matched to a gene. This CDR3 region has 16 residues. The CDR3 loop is CSASRGQGAINQPQHF. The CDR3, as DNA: TGCAGTGCTTCACGGGGACAGGGGGCGATCAATCAGCCCCAGCATTTT.